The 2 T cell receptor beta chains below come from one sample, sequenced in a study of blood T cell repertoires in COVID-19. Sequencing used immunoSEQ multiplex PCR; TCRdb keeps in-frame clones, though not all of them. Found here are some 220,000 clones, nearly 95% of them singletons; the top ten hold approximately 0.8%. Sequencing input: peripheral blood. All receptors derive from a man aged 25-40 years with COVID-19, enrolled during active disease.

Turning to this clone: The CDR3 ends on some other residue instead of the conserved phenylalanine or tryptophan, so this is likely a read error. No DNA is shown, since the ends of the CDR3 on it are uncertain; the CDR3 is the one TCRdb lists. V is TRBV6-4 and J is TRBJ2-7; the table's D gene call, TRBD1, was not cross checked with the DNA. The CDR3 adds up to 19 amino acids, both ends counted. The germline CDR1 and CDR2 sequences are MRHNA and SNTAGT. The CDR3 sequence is CASSDSKYSRWVQGANPKI.

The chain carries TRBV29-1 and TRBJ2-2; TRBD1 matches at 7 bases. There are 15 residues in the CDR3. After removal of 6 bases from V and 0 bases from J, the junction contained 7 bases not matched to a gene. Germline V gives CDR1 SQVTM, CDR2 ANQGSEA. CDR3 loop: CSVYLGTANTGELFF. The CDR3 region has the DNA TGCAGCGTCTACCTCGGGACAGCGAACACCGGGGAGCTGTTTTTT.